Presented here are 22 T cell receptor beta chains from one specimen sequenced in a study of blood T cells in healthy people across ages. Next came a second PCR, run for about 6 to 11 cycles, which used a sample-barcoded 5' primer along with a J-beta primer mix. TCRdb re-analysed the 5' RACE reads in MiXCR, keeping a single row per CDR3 protein. The sample includes about 1.6 million distinct CDR3 sequences, 30% to 40% of them seen just once. The sample comprised blood. Receptors originate from a woman under 40 in good health.

This sequence joins TRBV20-1 and TRBJ2-1; D is undetermined. Germline V gene sequence: CDR1 DFQATT, CDR2 SNEGSKA (reference sequence). Trimming removed 1 base at V and 1 base at J, with 14 bases between. The length of the CDR3 is 16 residues. The CDR3 DNA reads as TGCAGTGCTAGAGGAGGTTCCGCACTATCCTACAATGAGCAGTTCTTC. It codes for CSARGGSALSYNEQFF.

The V and J genes are TRBV2 and TRBJ1-5; a weak D match, TRBD1 (5 bases). The ends were cut back, 6 bases at V and 6 bases at J, with 15 bases in the middle. CDR3 length equals 14 residues. Germline CDR1 and CDR2: SNHLY and FYNNEI. CDR3 coding DNA: TGTGCCAGCAGGGGGACGGCAGGGCTTCAGCCCCAGCATTTT. Protein sequence: CASRGTAGLQPQHF.

At least ten counts were recorded for this clonotype. The rearrangement links TRBV11-1 to TRBJ2-5; 8 positions agree with TRBD2. Trimming removed 5 bases from V and 7 bases from J; junction bases left unmatched: 6. Germline V gene lookup returns CDR1 SGHAT and CDR2 FQDESV (reference sequence). The CDR3 is 13 residues long. This chain's CDR3 is CASSRGGGATQYF. CDR3 bases: TGTGCCAGCAGCCGGGGGGGCGGTGCGACCCAGTACTTC.

This clonotype was counted between two and nine times. The J gene is TRBJ2-5, the V gene TRBV12-5; no clear D. CDR3 length: 15 residues. The germline V and J ends were trimmed by 0 bases and 4 bases, with 12 bases remaining between them. The germline CDR1 and CDR2 sequences are LGHNT and FRNRAP. CDR3 sequence: CASGLVLGALETQYF. Written as DNA, the CDR3 is TGTGCTAGTGGTTTGGTACTTGGTGCGCTAGAGACCCAGTACTTC.

The chain joins TRBV5-4 to TRBJ1-4; the D gene is possibly TRBD1 (6 bases). The V gene's germline CDR1 is SGHNT and CDR2 YYREEE (reference sequence). The CDR3 runs to 14 residues. Trimming removed 6 bases at V and 7 bases at J, with 16 bases between. Here the CDR3 DNA reads TGTGCCAGCACTTCGGGGGGGGCGAGTGAAAAACTGTTTTTT. Residues: CASTSGGASEKLFF.

Many counts were recorded for this clonotype. The rearrangement links TRBV4-2 to TRBJ2-7, with 7 bases matching TRBD1. The CDR3 contains 15 residues. The V gene end was trimmed by 2 bases and the J gene end by 3 bases; junction bases not matched to a gene: 7. CDR1 LGHNA and CDR2 YNFKEQ come from the germline V gene. Here the CDR3 DNA reads TGTGCCAGCAGCCAACTGACAGGGCCCCTCTACGAGCAGTACTTC. It is translated as CASSQLTGPLYEQYF.

The sample holds a few counts of this clonotype. CDR3 region: CASSQGGTQYGYTF. The CDR3 DNA sequence: TGTGCCAGCAGCCAAGGGGGGACACAGTATGGCTACACCTTC. This chain connects TRBV3-1 to TRBJ1-2; the D gene is possibly TRBD1 (6 bases). Trimming removed 1 base at V and 5 bases at J, with 11 bases between. Germline CDR1 is LGHDT and CDR2 is YNNKEL (reference sequence). This CDR3 contains 14 residues.

To note about this clonotype: Just one base apart from a much larger clone, this may be a read error. V is TRBV7-2 and J is TRBJ2-3, with D perhaps TRBD1 (6 bases). The germline CDR1 and CDR2 sequences are SGHTA and FQGNSA. The CDR3 is made up of 14 amino acids. The CDR3 loop is CASSTGYYTDTLYF. The CDR3 DNA reads as TGTGCCAGCTCAACAGGGTACTACACAGATACGCTGTATTTT. Looking up the rest from reference TRBV7-2 and TRBJ2-3 gives the full variable domain: GAGVSQSPSNKVTEKGKDVELRCDPISGHTALYWYRQSLGQGLEFLIYFQGNSAPDKSGLPSDRFSAERTGGSVSTLTIQRTQQEDSAVYLCASSTGYYTDTLYFGPGTRLTVL.

For this clonotype: This CDR3 fails to terminate in the conserved phenylalanine or tryptophan, so it likely reflects a read error. This rearrangement joins TRBV7-9 to TRBJ2-1; TRBD2 matches 8 bases. The junction had 6 bases not matched to a gene; V was cut back by 5 bases and J by 6 bases. In germline, CDR1 is SEHNR, CDR2 FQNEAQ (reference sequence). This CDR3 is built from 14 residues. The CDR3 nucleotides read TGTGCCAGCAGCCTAGGGACTAGGCCCAATGAGCAGTTCTCC. Translation gives CASSLGTRPNEQFS.

This chain connects TRBV3-1 to TRBJ2-7, with D perhaps TRBD1 (6 bases). The germline V gene encodes CDR1 LGHDT and CDR2 YNNKEL (reference sequence). V was pared by 0 bases and J by 6 bases, with 12 bases between. CDR3 length equals 14 residues. The CDR3 sequence: CASSQEQGVGEQYF. The CDR3 nucleotides read TGTGCCAGCAGCCAAGAACAGGGTGTTGGCGAGCAGTACTTC.

This clonotype has at least ten counts. This rearrangement joins TRBV9 to TRBJ2-7, with 8 bases lining up with TRBD2. CDR1 and CDR2 (germline): SGDLS, YYNGEE. The CDR3 runs to 13 residues. V trimming: 1 base; J trimming: 3 bases; junction bases outside the gene matches: 0. CDR3 residues: CASSVTSGYEQYF. For the CDR3, the DNA is TGTGCCAGCAGCGTAACTAGCGGCTACGAGCAGTACTTC.

This clonotype came up a few times. The J gene is TRBJ1-6, the V gene TRBV25-1; a possible D gene is TRBD1 (5 bases). There are 16 residues in the CDR3. Per the germline V gene, CDR1 is MGHDK and CDR2 is SYGVNS. Trimming removed 6 bases from V and 10 bases from J, with 22 bases in between. The CDR3 coding sequence is TGTGCCAGCAGCGGAACCATCATAGGGGCGCGGTCACCCCTCCACTTT. Protein sequence: CASSGTIIGARSPLHF.

This clonotype was seen more than once but under ten times. The gene calls are TRBV12-3 or TRBV12-4 and TRBJ2-5; 7 bases map to TRBD1. The CDR3 covers 14 residues. V trimming: 7 bases; J trimming: 4 bases; junction bases outside the gene matches: 9. The CDR3 loop reads CASTRDRVGETQYF. The CDR3 DNA reads as TGTGCCAGCACCCGAGACAGGGTTGGAGAGACCCAGTACTTC.

The CDR3 is CASRSQGTPGPLHF. The CDR3 DNA sequence: TGTGCCAGCAGATCACAAGGGACCCCGGGGCCCCTCCACTTT. This chain links TRBV28 with TRBJ1-6, with D maybe TRBD1 (5 bases). Germline CDR1 and CDR2: MDHEN and SYDVKM. V was trimmed by 6 bases and J by 13 bases, leaving 19 bases between them. The CDR3 loop spans 14 amino acids.

The chain combines TRBV11-2 with TRBJ1-2; a possible D gene is TRBD1 (5 bases). Germline CDR1 is SGHAT and CDR2 is FQNNGV. V dropped 1 base and J dropped 7 bases, with 13 bases sitting between them. The CDR3 is made up of 14 amino acids. CDR3 amino acids: CASSLGEGKSGYTF. In DNA form, the CDR3 reads TGTGCCAGCAGCTTAGGTGAGGGGAAGAGTGGCTACACCTTC. Variable domain in full (rest from reference TRBV11-2 and TRBJ1-2): EAGVAQSPRYKIIEKRQSVAFWCNPISGHATLYWYQQILGQGPKLLIQFQNNGVVDDSQLPKDRFSAERLKGVDSTLKIQPAKLEDSAVYLCASSLGEGKSGYTFGSGTRLTVV.

The V and J genes are TRBV20-1 and TRBJ2-5, with 11 bases lining up with TRBD2. Germline V gene lookup returns CDR1 DFQATT and CDR2 SNEGSKA (reference sequence). The CDR3 has 13 amino acids. CDR3 DNA: TGCACTAGCGGGGGGCGGGATTCTGGGACCCAGTACTTC. Translating gives CTSGGRDSGTQYF.

V is TRBV6-1 and J is TRBJ1-2, with 8 bases lining up with TRBD1. Germline loops: CDR1 MNHNS, CDR2 SASEGT. With V trimmed by 6 bases and J by 2 bases, 5 bases remained unmatched. CDR3 size: 14 residues. In nucleotides, the CDR3 is TGTGCCAGCAGGACAGGACAGGGAAACTATGGCTACACCTTC. Translated, it gives CASRTGQGNYGYTF.

In regard to this clonotype: The junction does not match germline at one end; this may be a read error. This chain joins TRBV10-3 and TRBJ1-2; tentatively, D is TRBD1 (5 bases). The CDR3 is made up of 13 amino acids. CDR1 and CDR2 (germline): ENHRY, SYGVKD. CDR3 residues: CAFSERGTYGYTF. CDR3 bases: TGTGCCTTCAGTGAGAGGGGAACGTATGGCTACACCTTC.

The table lists this clonotype with a few counts. J is TRBJ2-7 and V is TRBV5-1; 13 bases map to TRBD2. The CDR3 has 15 residues. The junction had 3 bases not matched to a gene; V was cut back by 3 bases and J by 3 bases. Germline V gene sequence: CDR1 SGHRS, CDR2 YFSETQ. The CDR3 DNA follows: TGCGCCAGCAGCTGGGGACTAGCGGGGATCTACGAGCAGTACTTC. Translation gives CASSWGLAGIYEQYF.

This clonotype turned up a few times. The gene calls are TRBV9 and TRBJ2-7, with D possibly matching TRBD2 (6 bases). The V gene's germline CDR1 is SGDLS and CDR2 YYNGEE. CDR3 size: 13 residues. With 1 base removed from V and 5 bases from J, the gap between germline ends came to 10 bases. CDR3 amino acids: CASSVSGSNEQYF. CDR3 DNA: TGTGCCAGCAGCGTATCCGGGAGTAACGAGCAGTACTTC.

Notes on this clonotype: A read error may be the cause here, since a much bigger clone is one base away. CDR3 nucleotides: TGTGCCAGCAACCATCCAGGACCCTACAATGAGCAGTTCTTC. It translates to CASNHPGPYNEQFF. This chain joins TRBV5-5 and TRBJ2-1; D gene uncertain. Germline CDR1 reads SGHKS; CDR2 reads YYEKEE (reference sequence). V was cut by 6 bases and J by 2 bases, with 12 bases left in between. This CDR3 has 14 residues. The variable domain in full, completed from reference TRBV5-5 and TRBJ2-1, reads DAGVTQSPTHLIKTRGQQVTLRCSPISGHKSVSWYQQVLGQGPQFIFQYYEKEERGRGNFPDRFSARQFPNYSSELNVNALLLGDSALYLCASNHPGPYNEQFFGPGTRLTVL.

The chain has TRBV24-1 and TRBJ2-7; D remains unclear. The CDR3 contains 13 residues. Trimming pared 5 bases from V and 0 bases from J, leaving 7 bases between. From germline, CDR1 is KGHDR and CDR2 SFDVKD. In DNA, the CDR3 is TGTGCCACCAGTGGAGTCGACTCCTACGAGCAGTACTTC. Amino acids: CATSGVDSYEQYF.